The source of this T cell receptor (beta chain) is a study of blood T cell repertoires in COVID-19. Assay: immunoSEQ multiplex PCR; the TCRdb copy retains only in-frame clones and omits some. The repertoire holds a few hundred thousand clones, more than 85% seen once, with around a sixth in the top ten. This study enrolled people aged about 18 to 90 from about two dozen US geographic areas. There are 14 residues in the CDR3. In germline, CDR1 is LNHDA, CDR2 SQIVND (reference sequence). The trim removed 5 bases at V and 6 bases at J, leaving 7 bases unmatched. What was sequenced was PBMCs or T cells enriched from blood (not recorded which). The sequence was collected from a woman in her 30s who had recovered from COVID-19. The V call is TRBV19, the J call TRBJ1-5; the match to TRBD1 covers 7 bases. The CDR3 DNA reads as TGTGCCAGTAGTCCCAGGGGGGAGCGTCAGCCCCAGCATTTT. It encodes CASSPRGERQPQHF.